This T cell receptor beta chain was identified in a study of glioma-infiltrating T cells. Amplification of TCR alpha and beta CDR3 regions from RNA used iRepertoire nested multiplex PCR. MiXCR, run by TCRdb on the multiplex PCR reads, gives a single entry per CDR3 protein. Of more than 95,000 distinct CDR3 sequences listed, approximately 25% are singletons. Germline lookup yields CDR1 LNHDA and CDR2 SQIVND (reference sequence). This CDR3 comprises 16 residues. After removal of 9 bases from V and 5 bases from J, the junction contained 12 bases not matched to a gene. This clonotype has only one observation.

The chain couples TRBV19 to TRBJ2-7; 14 nucleotides agree with TRBD2. The receptor was derived from a human donor with low-grade glioma or glioblastoma, undergoing nonglioma brain surgery, or in good health (not recorded which). Sequenced material: glioma tissue, nonneoplastic brain tissue, or PBMCs (not recorded which). DNA of the CDR3: TGTGCCAGCAGCGTTAGGGGACTAGCGGGGGCGAACGAGCAGTACTTC. It translates to CASSVRGLAGANEQYF.